The 15 T cell receptor beta chains in this list originate from one sample, sequenced in a study of cytomegalovirus exposure and HLA in healthy donors. 60 Vbeta and 13 Jbeta primers were used in PCR. Libraries were prepared by immunoSEQ multiplex PCR; TCRdb keeps only in-frame clonotypes and omits some of them. In the table there are almost 200,000 clones, less than 80% of which are singletons. The sample comprised PBMCs. The source is a woman younger than 45 in good health and CMV-seropositive.

The CDR3 DNA is TGTGCCAGCAACTCCAGGGGGCTGTCTGGGGCCAACGTCCTGACTTTC. The encoded protein is CASNSRGLSGANVLTF. The rearrangement joins TRBV27 to TRBJ2-6, with 8 positions matching TRBD1. CDR1 is MNHEY and CDR2 is SMNVEV in the germline V gene (reference sequence). The length of the CDR3 is 16 residues. The ends lost 7 bases at V and 1 base at J; junction bases unmatched: 6.

This clone was seen only once. The rearrangement links TRBV29-1 to TRBJ1-1, with D possibly TRBD1 on 5 matching bases. This CDR3 contains 15 residues. Germline CDR1 and CDR2: SQVTM and ANQGSEA. V was pared by 1 base and J by 7 bases, with 19 bases between. CDR3 residues: CSVEGQGGRSDEAFF. Written as DNA, the CDR3 is TGCAGCGTTGAAGGGCAGGGTGGACGAAGTGATGAAGCTTTCTTT.

The chain carries TRBV4-3 and TRBJ2-7; 9 positions agree with TRBD1. From germline, CDR1 is LGHNA and CDR2 YSLEER. J lost 2 bases, V lost 4 bases, and 6 bases had no gene match. The CDR3 totals 15 residues. This CDR3 reads CASSRDRTGAYEQYF. The CDR3 nucleotides read TGCGCCAGCAGCCGAGACCGGACAGGGGCCTACGAGCAGTACTTC.

This clone has more than one count but fewer than ten. J is TRBJ1-1 and V is TRBV7-2, with a tentative D call TRBD1 (5 bases). CDR1 and CDR2 from the germline V gene are SGHTA and FQGNSA. Deletions cut 4 bases from V and 12 bases from J, with 18 bases between. The CDR3 extends over 13 amino acids. The CDR3 region is CASSSLAGDRSFF. The CDR3 DNA sequence: TGTGCCAGCAGCTCCCTCGCGGGGGACCGGTCTTTCTTT.

This chain joins TRBV7-8 and TRBJ2-1, with 9 bases aligning to TRBD2. This CDR3 has 19 amino acids. V gave up 7 bases and J gave up 3 bases; unmatched junction bases: 19. Germline assignment: CDR1 SGHVS and CDR2 FQNEAQ. The CDR3 is CASIPRRLAGFSFYNEQFF. The CDR3 coding sequence is TGTGCCAGCATCCCCCGAAGGCTAGCGGGATTTTCCTTCTACAATGAGCAGTTCTTC. Looking up the rest from reference TRBV7-8 and TRBJ2-1 gives the full variable domain: GAGVSQSPRYKVAKRGQDVALRCDPISGHVSLFWYQQALGQGPEFLTYFQNEAQLDKSGLPSDRFFAERPEGSVSTLKIQRTQQEDSAVYLCASIPRRLAGFSFYNEQFFGPGTRLTVL.

This clone came up a few times. The chain has TRBV10-3 and TRBJ2-7; TRBD2 matches 12 bases. CDR3 length: 15 amino acids. Germline lookup yields CDR1 ENHRY and CDR2 SYGVKD. The trim removed 6 bases at V and 7 bases at J, leaving 10 bases unmatched. CDR3: CAISMTSGGAGEQYF. CDR3 in DNA: TGTGCCATCAGCATGACTAGCGGGGGAGCGGGTGAGCAGTACTTC.

The CDR3 coding sequence is TGCGCCAGCAGCCTTCTAGGAACTAGGCACAATGAGCAGTTCTTC. It specifies CASSLLGTRHNEQFF. This rearrangement joins TRBV4-1 to TRBJ2-1; D might be TRBD2 (5 bases). The CDR3 has 15 residues. Between the trimmed V and J ends, which lost 4 bases and 5 bases, there was a span of 15 bases. Per the germline V gene, CDR1 is MGHRA and CDR2 is YSYEKL.

Regarding this clone: A junction boundary mismatches the germline segment, possibly from a read error. The chain carries TRBV27 and TRBJ2-1; 10 positions agree with TRBD2. CDR3 size: 17 residues. Germline CDR1 is MNHEY and CDR2 is SMNVEV (reference sequence). CDR3 in DNA: TGTGCCAGCAATTTACTTAGCGGGAGGTCACCCGGGAATGAGCAGTTCTTC. Its protein is CASNLLSGRSPGNEQFF.

This clone was picked up a small number of times. CDR3 protein: CASSPGGYTEAFF. The CDR3 DNA reads TGTGCCAGCAGCCCCGGGGGATACACTGAAGCTTTCTTT. The rearrangement links TRBV11-3 to TRBJ1-1; D is perhaps TRBD1 (5 bases). Germline V CDR1 and CDR2: SGHNT, YENEEA. This CDR3 has 13 residues. Between the trimmed V and J ends, which lost 5 bases and 3 bases, there was a span of 10 bases. The variable domain in full, completed from reference TRBV11-3 and TRBJ1-1, reads EAGVVQSPRYKIIEKKQPVAFWCNPISGHNTLYWYLQNLGQGPELLIRYENEEAVDDSQLPKDRFSAERLKGVDSTLKIQPAELGDSAVYLCASSPGGYTEAFFGQGTRLTVV.

The chain is built from TRBV7-8 and TRBJ1-1; unclear D gene. The CDR3 is 14 residues long. Deletions cut 2 bases from V and 4 bases from J, with 11 bases between. CDR1 and CDR2 (germline): SGHVS, FQNEAQ. CDR3 residues: CASSLRPEGTEAFF. CDR3 nucleotide sequence: TGTGCCAGCAGCTTAAGGCCGGAGGGCACTGAAGCTTTCTTT.

As to this clone: The sample has other DNA sequences that encode this CDR3 too. The CDR3 here is CASRLAVGSKNIQYF. The DNA of the CDR3 is TGTGCCAGCAGGCTCGCGGTAGGCAGCAAAAACATTCAGTACTTC. The chain joins TRBV11-3 to TRBJ2-4; D uncertain. This CDR3 has 15 residues. Between the trimmed V and J ends, which lost 6 bases and 3 bases, there was a span of 15 bases. Germline loops: CDR1 SGHNT, CDR2 YENEEA.

This clone has a single count. The gene calls are TRBV5-4 and TRBJ1-3; D ambiguous. Germline V gene lookup returns CDR1 SGHNT and CDR2 YYREEE (reference sequence). The CDR3 runs to 14 residues. The V end was cut by 0 bases, the J end by 2 bases, with 6 bases between. CDR3: CASSLATAGNTIYF. Here the CDR3 DNA reads TGTGCCAGCAGCTTGGCTACAGCTGGAAACACCATATATTTT.

The V and J genes are TRBV5-6 and TRBJ2-1, with 7 bases fitting TRBD2. The length of the CDR3 is 15 residues. The V gene end was trimmed by 4 bases and the J gene end by 2 bases; junction bases not matched to a gene: 6. Germline loops: CDR1 SGHDT, CDR2 YYEEEE. In DNA form, the CDR3 reads TGTGCCAGCAGCAATGGGGGAGGGCCCTACAATGAGCAGTTCTTC. Translating it yields CASSNGGGPYNEQFF.

The CDR3 loop is CASSQGTGVVFTEAFF. CDR3 nucleotide sequence: TGTGCCAGCAGCCAAGGAACGGGGGTGGTGTTCACTGAAGCTTTCTTT. This rearrangement joins TRBV14 to TRBJ1-1; maybe TRBD1 (5 bases). The CDR3 is 16 amino acids. V was trimmed by 1 base and J by 4 bases, leaving 16 bases between them. Germline values: CDR1 SGHDN, CDR2 FVKESK.

This clone came up a few times. V and J are TRBV28 and TRBJ2-1; 8 nucleotides align to TRBD1. The germline CDR1 and CDR2 sequences are MDHEN and SYDVKM. CDR3 size: 14 residues. V dropped 5 bases and J dropped 8; count of bases not matched to a gene: 8. The CDR3: CASSTGQGTDEQFF. CDR3 sequence (DNA): TGTGCCAGCAGTACCGGACAGGGAACAGATGAGCAGTTCTTC.